This passage covers 20 T cell receptor beta chains from one sample sequenced in a study of CD8+ T cells in alopecia areata. Extracted RNA was reverse transcribed, and the resulting cDNA served as sequencing template. Data came from immunoSEQ multiplex PCR; TCRdb stores just in-frame clones and leaves some out. Found here are roughly 150,000 clones, over 45% of them singletons; the top ten hold 6% to 7%. Sample: CD4+ T cells sorted from blood. Receptors originate from a human donor with alopecia areata.

The chain combines TRBV5-1 with TRBJ1-1; 7 bases map to TRBD1. The V segment lost 4 bases and the J segment 1 base; nucleotides outside the gene matches: 4. The CDR3 totals 14 residues. Germline V gene sequence: CDR1 SGHRS, CDR2 YFSETQ. CDR3 loop: CASSLGQPNTEAFF. DNA of the CDR3: TGCGCCAGCAGCCTGGGACAGCCGAACACTGAAGCTTTCTTT.

The rearrangement uses TRBV19 and TRBJ2-5; no clear D gene. The germline gives CDR1 LNHDA, CDR2 SQIVND (reference sequence). There are 13 residues in the CDR3. The V and J ends lost 4 bases and 1 base respectively, with 7 bases between them. CDR3 coding DNA: TGTGCCAGTAGTAAGGGCCTCCAAGAGACCCAGTACTTC. Its protein is CASSKGLQETQYF.

The sample holds a few counts of this clone. The chain has TRBV6-5 and TRBJ1-1; D not certain. With 5 bases removed from V and 0 bases from J, the gap between germline ends came to 10 bases. The CDR3 spans 14 residues. Germline V CDR1 and CDR2: MNHEY, SVGAGI. This CDR3 reads CASSARQMNTEAFF. CDR3 coding DNA: TGTGCCAGCAGTGCCCGGCAGATGAACACTGAAGCTTTCTTT.

The chain has TRBV4-2 and TRBJ2-2; D may be TRBD1 (6 bases). V was shortened by 1 base and J by 4 bases, with 19 bases between the two germline ends. This CDR3 comprises 18 residues. Germline V CDR1 and CDR2: LGHNA, YNFKEQ. CDR3 loop: CASSQVLGRGGITGELFF. CDR3 nucleotides: TGTGCCAGCAGCCAAGTTCTTGGTAGAGGGGGTATCACCGGGGAGCTGTTTTTT.

This chain uses TRBV27 with TRBJ1-1; no reliable D call. The CDR3 is 14 amino acids. With 3 bases removed from V and 4 bases from J, the gap between germline ends came to 12 bases. Looked up from germline, CDR1 is MNHEY and CDR2 is SMNVEV (reference sequence). The DNA for the CDR3 is TGTGCCAGCAGTTTTCTCTTGGATTCCACTGAAGCTTTCTTT. This sequence encodes CASSFLLDSTEAFF.

The gene calls are TRBV25-1 and TRBJ2-7, with D perhaps assigned TRBD1 or TRBD2 (5 bases each). Trimming took 6 bases from V and 2 from J, leaving 8 bases between them. The length of the CDR3 is 12 residues. Per germline, CDR1 MGHDK and CDR2 SYGVNS. The CDR3 nucleotides are TGTGCCAGCAGCCAGGGACCCTACGAGCAGTACTTC. Amino acid sequence: CASSQGPYEQYF.

The chain recombines TRBV5-1 with TRBJ2-5; D gene unclear. V was pared by 1 base and J by 3 bases, with 7 bases between. In germline, CDR1 is SGHRS, CDR2 YFSETQ. The length of the CDR3 is 13 residues. The CDR3 nucleotides are TGCGCCAGCAGCTTGACCTTGGAAGAGACCCAGTACTTC. It encodes CASSLTLEETQYF.

This chain connects TRBV7-8 to TRBJ2-3; tentative D call: TRBD1 (6 bases). V was pared by 3 bases and J by 4 bases, with 14 bases between. In germline, CDR1 is SGHVS, CDR2 FQNEAQ. The CDR3 runs to 15 residues. The CDR3 sequence: CASSFRQGSADTQYF. In nucleotides, the CDR3 is TGTGCCAGCAGCTTTCGGCAGGGGAGTGCAGATACGCAGTATTTT.

This chain connects TRBV20-1 to TRBJ1-2, with unresolved D. Germline CDR1 and CDR2: DFQATT and SNEGSKA (reference sequence). CDR3 length: 10 residues. V was shortened by 0 bases and J by 8 bases, with 4 bases between the two germline ends. The CDR3 is CSARDGGYTF. DNA for the CDR3: TGCAGTGCTAGAGATGGAGGCTACACCTTC.

This clone was recorded a few times. The chain employs TRBV4-1 and TRBJ1-5; D is perhaps TRBD1 (5 bases). Trimming took 0 bases from V and 4 from J, leaving 13 bases between them. The CDR3 consists of 16 residues. CDR1 and CDR2 (germline): MGHRA, YSYEKL. The CDR3 bases are TGCGCCAGCAGCCAAGATGGGGCCGGGAGTAATCAGCCCCAGCATTTT. This gives the protein CASSQDGAGSNQPQHF.

This chain's CDR3 is CASSEAQAKTQYF. CDR3 in DNA: TGTGCCAGCAGTGAAGCCCAGGCAAAGACCCAGTACTTC. The rearrangement links TRBV2 to TRBJ2-5; D remains unclear. Trimming removed 0 bases at V and 6 bases at J, with 8 bases between. Germline lookup yields CDR1 SNHLY and CDR2 FYNNEI. The CDR3 is made up of 13 amino acids.

This clone was detected only a few times. The V call is TRBV29-1, the J call TRBJ1-1; the D gene is possibly TRBD1 (5 bases). Germline lookup yields CDR1 SQVTM and CDR2 ANQGSEA. The CDR3 consists of 13 residues. V was trimmed by 3 bases and J by 5 bases, leaving 13 bases between them. The CDR3 protein is CSVEVGGITEAFF. The CDR3 nucleotides are TGCAGCGTTGAGGTCGGGGGAATTACTGAAGCTTTCTTT.

This chain joins TRBV5-1 and TRBJ2-1, with 13 bases that match TRBD2. Germline loops: CDR1 SGHRS, CDR2 YFSETQ. Unmatched junction bases numbered 7, after V lost 3 bases and J lost 4 bases. The CDR3 is 17 residues long. CDR3 loop: CASSSGLAGVLYNEQFF. The DNA for the CDR3 is TGCGCCAGCAGCTCCGGACTAGCGGGAGTGTTATACAATGAGCAGTTCTTC.

The V call is TRBV13, the J call TRBJ2-7; 9 nucleotides line up with TRBD1. From germline, CDR1 is PRHDT and CDR2 FYEKMQ (reference sequence). J was trimmed by 6 bases and V by 0 bases; bases with no gene match: 3. This CDR3 contains 14 residues. The DNA of the CDR3 is TGTGCCAGCAGCTTAGGACAGGGGGCTGGCGAGCAGTACTTC. Translating it yields CASSLGQGAGEQYF. The full variable domain, rest sourced from reference TRBV13 and TRBJ2-7, is AAGVIQSPRHLIKEKRETATLKCYPIPRHDTVYWYQQGPGQDPQFLISFYEKMQSDKGSIPDRFSAQQFSDYHSELNMSSLELGDSALYFCASSLGQGAGEQYFGPGTRLTVT.

The CDR3 is CATSSGTPGFDEQFF. Here the CDR3 DNA reads TGTGCCACCAGCAGCGGGACTCCCGGGTTCGATGAGCAGTTCTTC. The J gene is TRBJ2-1, the V gene TRBV15, with D possibly being TRBD2 (6 bases). V was shortened by 3 bases and J by 8 bases, with 17 bases between the two germline ends. Germline CDR1 is LNHNV and CDR2 is YYDKDF (reference sequence). This CDR3 spans 15 amino acids.

The rearrangement links TRBV29-1 to TRBJ1-1, with 8 bases that match TRBD1. Germline CDR1 is SQVTM and CDR2 is ANQGSEA. The CDR3 is 13 residues long. Unmatched junction bases numbered 12, after V lost 8 bases and J lost 7 bases. The CDR3 nucleotides are TGCAGCCCGACGGCAGGGGGCCCGGGTGAAGCTTTCTTT. Protein product: CSPTAGGPGEAFF. The whole variable domain, filled in from reference TRBV29-1 and TRBJ1-1, reads SAVISQKPSRDICQRGTSLTIQCQVDSQVTMMFWYRQQPGQSLTLIATANQGSEATYESGFVIDKFPISRPNLTFSTLTVSNMSPEDSSIYLCSPTAGGPGEAFFGQGTRLTVV.

For the CDR3, the DNA is TGTGCCATCAGTGATCGCGGAGCCGCCTACGAGCAGTACTTC. Translation: CAISDRGAAYEQYF. This sequence joins TRBV10-3 and TRBJ2-7; D ambiguous. The germline V gene encodes CDR1 ENHRY and CDR2 SYGVKD. V was pared by 3 bases and J by 2 bases, with 11 bases between. CDR3 length: 14 residues.

The chain recombines TRBV11-3 with TRBJ2-1; 9 bases are a match to TRBD2. Germline V gene lookup returns CDR1 SGHNT and CDR2 YENEEA. The CDR3 extends over 16 amino acids. After removal of 1 base from V and 6 bases from J, the junction contained 7 bases not matched to a gene. The CDR3, as DNA: TGTGCCAGCAGCTTAGGTAGCGGGAGTTTTAGCAATGAGCAGTTCTTC. Translation gives CASSLGSGSFSNEQFF.

The chain links TRBV5-7 to TRBJ2-7; D is undetermined. TRBV5-7 counts as an open reading frame of uncertain function. The V end was cut by 3 bases, the J end by 6 bases, with 13 bases between. There are 13 residues in the CDR3. CDR3 nucleotide sequence: TGTGCCAGCAGCTCCGGGCCCCAGATCGAGCAGTACTTC. It is translated as CASSSGPQIEQYF.

This clone was detected only a few times. The chain is built from TRBV29-1 and TRBJ2-7; 12 bases map to TRBD2. Germline trimming cut 3 bases from V and 9 bases from J; bases unmatched to any gene: 9. Germline CDR1 is SQVTM and CDR2 is ANQGSEA. The CDR3 runs 14 residues. The DNA for the CDR3 is TGCAGCGTTGAGGCGGGTGGGACTAGCGGGTCGCAGTACTTC. It codes for CSVEAGGTSGSQYF.